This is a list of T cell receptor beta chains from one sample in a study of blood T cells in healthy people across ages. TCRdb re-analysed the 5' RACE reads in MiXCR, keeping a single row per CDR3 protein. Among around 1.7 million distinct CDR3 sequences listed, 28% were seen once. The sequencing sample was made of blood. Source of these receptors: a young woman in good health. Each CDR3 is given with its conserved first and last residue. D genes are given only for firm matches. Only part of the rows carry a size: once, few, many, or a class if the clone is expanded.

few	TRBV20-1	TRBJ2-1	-	CSARPDPTDEQFF	TGCAGTGCTCGTCCTGACCCCACCGATGAGCAGTTCTTC
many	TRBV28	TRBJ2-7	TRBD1	CASRTTGMAYEQYF	TGTGCCAGCAGAACGACAGGGATGGCCTACGAGCAGTACTTC
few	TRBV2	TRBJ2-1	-	CASSEMASEQFF	TGTGCCAGCAGTGAAATGGCCTCAGAGCAGTTCTTC
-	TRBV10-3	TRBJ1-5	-	CAISEFNQPQHF	TGTGCCATCAGTGAGTTTAATCAGCCCCAGCATTTT
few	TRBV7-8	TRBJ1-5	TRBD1	CASSPGLGGQGQPQHF	TGTGCCAGCAGCCCAGGGTTAGGGGGACAGGGTCAGCCCCAGCATTTT
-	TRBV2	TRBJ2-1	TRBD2	CASRTSGGQYNEQFF	TGTGCCAGCAGGACTAGCGGGGGGCAATACAATGAGCAGTTCTTC
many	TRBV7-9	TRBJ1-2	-	CASSLLSLANYGYTF	TGTGCCAGCAGCTTACTTTCACTCGCTAACTATGGCTACACCTTC
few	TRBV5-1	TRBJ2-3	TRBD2	CASSLAVGSGGPTDTQYF	TGCGCCAGCAGCTTGGCCGTAGGGTCGGGAGGGCCTACAGATACGCAGTATTTT
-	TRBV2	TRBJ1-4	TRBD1	CASTGDRGPPDEKLFF	TGTGCCAGCACCGGGGACAGGGGACCCCCTGATGAAAAACTGTTTTTT
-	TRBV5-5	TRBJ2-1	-	CASSLTPGGANYNEQFF	TGTGCCAGCAGCTTGACCCCCGGGGGAGCTAACTACAATGAGCAGTTCTTC
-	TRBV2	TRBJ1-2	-	CASSSITPNYGYTF	TGTGCCAGCAGCTCCATCACACCTAACTATGGCTACACCTTC
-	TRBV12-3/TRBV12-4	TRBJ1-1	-	CASRPDLNTEAFF	TGTGCCAGCAGACCGGACCTTAACACTGAAGCTTTCTTT
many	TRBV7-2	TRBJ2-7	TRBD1	CASHGTANFNEQYF	TGTGCCAGCCACGGGACAGCAAATTTCAACGAGCAGTACTTC
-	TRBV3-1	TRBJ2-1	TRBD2	CAGAAGGLYNEQFF	TGTGCCGGCGCGGCGGGGGGGCTCTACAATGAGCAGTTCTTC
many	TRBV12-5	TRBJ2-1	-	CASVWRENNEQFF	TGTGCTAGTGTGTGGCGGGAAAACAATGAGCAGTTCTTC
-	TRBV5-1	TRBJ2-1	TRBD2	CASSLGGGFNNEQFF	TGCGCCAGCAGCTTGGGGGGGGGGTTCAACAATGAGCAGTTCTTC
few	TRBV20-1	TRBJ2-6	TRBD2	CSAREGTSSSSGANVRTF	TGCAGTGCTAGAGAGGGGACTAGCAGTTCCTCTGGGGCCAACGTCCGGACTTTC
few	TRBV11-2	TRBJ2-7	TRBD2	CASSLGAGSAQLYEQYF	TGTGCCAGCAGCTTGGGAGCGGGGTCTGCCCAACTCTACGAGCAGTACTTC
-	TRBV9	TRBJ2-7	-	CASSVARDGYEQYF	TGTGCCAGCAGCGTAGCCAGGGATGGTTACGAGCAGTACTTC
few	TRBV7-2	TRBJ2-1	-	CASSLEPSNEQFF	TGTGCCAGCAGCTTAGAACCATCCAATGAGCAGTTCTTC